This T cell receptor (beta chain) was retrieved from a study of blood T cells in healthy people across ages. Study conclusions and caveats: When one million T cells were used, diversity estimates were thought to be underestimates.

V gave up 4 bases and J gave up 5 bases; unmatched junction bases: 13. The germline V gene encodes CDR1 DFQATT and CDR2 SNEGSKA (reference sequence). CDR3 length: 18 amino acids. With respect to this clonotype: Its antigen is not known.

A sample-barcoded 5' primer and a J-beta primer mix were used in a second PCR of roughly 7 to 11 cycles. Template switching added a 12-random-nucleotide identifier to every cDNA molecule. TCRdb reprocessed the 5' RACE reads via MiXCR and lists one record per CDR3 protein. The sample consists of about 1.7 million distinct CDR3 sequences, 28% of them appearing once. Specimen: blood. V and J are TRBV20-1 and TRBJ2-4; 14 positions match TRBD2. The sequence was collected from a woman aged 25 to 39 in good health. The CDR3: CSATGLAGGLVVQNIQYF. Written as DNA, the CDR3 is TGCAGTGCTACCGGACTAGCGGGGGGACTTGTCGTCCAAAACATTCAGTACTTC.